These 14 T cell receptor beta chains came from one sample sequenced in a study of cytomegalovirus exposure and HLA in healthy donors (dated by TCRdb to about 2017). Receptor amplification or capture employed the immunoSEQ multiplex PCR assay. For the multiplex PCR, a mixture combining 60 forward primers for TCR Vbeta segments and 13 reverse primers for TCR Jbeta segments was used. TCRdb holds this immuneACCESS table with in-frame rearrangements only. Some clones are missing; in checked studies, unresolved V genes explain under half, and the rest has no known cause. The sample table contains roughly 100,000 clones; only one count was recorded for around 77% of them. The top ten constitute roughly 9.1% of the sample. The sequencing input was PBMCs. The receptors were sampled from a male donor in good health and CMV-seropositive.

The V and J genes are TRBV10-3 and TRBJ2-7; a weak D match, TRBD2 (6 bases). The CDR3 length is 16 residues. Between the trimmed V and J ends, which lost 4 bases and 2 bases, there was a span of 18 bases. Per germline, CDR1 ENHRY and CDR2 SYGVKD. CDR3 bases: TGTGCCATCAGTGTAAAGCAAGGGAGGAGCCCCTACGAGCAGTACTTC. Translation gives CAISVKQGRSPYEQYF.

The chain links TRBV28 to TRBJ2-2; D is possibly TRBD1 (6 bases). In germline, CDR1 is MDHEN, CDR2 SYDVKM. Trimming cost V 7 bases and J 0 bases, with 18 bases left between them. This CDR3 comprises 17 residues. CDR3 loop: CASKVWVGTSNTGELFF. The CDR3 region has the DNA TGTGCCAGCAAAGTCTGGGTCGGGACATCGAACACCGGGGAGCTGTTTTTT.

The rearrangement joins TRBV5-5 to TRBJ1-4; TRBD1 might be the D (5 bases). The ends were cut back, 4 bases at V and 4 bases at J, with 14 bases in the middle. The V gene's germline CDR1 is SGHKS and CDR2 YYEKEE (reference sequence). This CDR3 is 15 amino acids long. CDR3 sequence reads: CASSGPDGHNEKLFF. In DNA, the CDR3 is TGTGCCAGCAGCGGACCCGACGGACATAATGAAAAACTGTTTTTT. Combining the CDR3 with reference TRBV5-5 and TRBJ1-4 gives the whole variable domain DAGVTQSPTHLIKTRGQQVTLRCSPISGHKSVSWYQQVLGQGPQFIFQYYEKEERGRGNFPDRFSARQFPNYSSELNVNALLLGDSALYLCASSGPDGHNEKLFFGSGTQLSVL.

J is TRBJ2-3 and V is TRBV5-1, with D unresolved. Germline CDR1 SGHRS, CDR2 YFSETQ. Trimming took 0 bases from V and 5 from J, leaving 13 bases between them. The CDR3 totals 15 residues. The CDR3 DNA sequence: TGCGCCAGCAGCTTGGTGGTGGGCGAAGGAGATACGCAGTATTTT. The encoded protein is CASSLVVGEGDTQYF.

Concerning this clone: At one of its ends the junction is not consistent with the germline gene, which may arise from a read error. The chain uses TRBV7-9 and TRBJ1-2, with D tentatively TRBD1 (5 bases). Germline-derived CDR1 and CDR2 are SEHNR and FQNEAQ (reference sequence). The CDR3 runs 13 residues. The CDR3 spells CSSSLGQGYGYTF. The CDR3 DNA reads TGTTCCAGCAGCTTAGGGCAGGGTTATGGCTACACCTTC.

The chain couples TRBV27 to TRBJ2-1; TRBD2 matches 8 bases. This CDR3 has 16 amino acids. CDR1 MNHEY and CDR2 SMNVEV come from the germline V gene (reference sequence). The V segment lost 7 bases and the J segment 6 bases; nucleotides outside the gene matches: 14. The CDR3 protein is CASTTRVSGGSNEQFF. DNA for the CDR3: TGTGCCAGCACCACCCGGGTCAGCGGGGGCTCCAATGAGCAGTTCTTC.

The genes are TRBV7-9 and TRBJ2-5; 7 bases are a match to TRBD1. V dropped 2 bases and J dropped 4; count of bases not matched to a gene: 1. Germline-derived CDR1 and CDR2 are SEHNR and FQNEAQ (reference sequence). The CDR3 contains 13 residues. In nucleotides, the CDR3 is TGTGCCAGCAGCTTATCAGGGGGAGAGACCCAGTACTTC. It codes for CASSLSGGETQYF. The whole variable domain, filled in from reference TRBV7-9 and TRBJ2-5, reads DTGVSQNPRHKITKRGQNVTFRCDPISEHNRLYWYRQTLGQGPEFLTYFQNEAQLEKSRLLSDRFSAERPKGSFSTLEIQRTEQGDSAMYLCASSLSGGETQYFGPGTRLLVL.

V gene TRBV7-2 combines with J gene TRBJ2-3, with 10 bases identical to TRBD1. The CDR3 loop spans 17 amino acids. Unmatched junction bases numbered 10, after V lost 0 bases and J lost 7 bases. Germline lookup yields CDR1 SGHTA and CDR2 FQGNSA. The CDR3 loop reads CASSLAGGQGYVNTQYF. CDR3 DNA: TGTGCCAGCAGCTTAGCGGGGGGACAGGGGTATGTAAATACGCAGTATTTT.

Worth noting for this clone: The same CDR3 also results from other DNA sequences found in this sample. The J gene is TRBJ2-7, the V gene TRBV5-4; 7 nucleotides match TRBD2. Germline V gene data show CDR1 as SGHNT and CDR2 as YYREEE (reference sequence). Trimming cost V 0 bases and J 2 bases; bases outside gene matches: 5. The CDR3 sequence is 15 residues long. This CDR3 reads CASSLGLAEAYEQYF. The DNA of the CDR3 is TGTGCCAGCAGCTTGGGTCTAGCGGAAGCCTACGAGCAGTACTTC.

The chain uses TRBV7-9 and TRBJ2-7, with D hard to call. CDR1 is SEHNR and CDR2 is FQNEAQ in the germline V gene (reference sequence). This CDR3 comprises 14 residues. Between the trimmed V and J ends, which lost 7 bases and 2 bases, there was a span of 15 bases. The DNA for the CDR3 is TGTGCCAGCACCTCACAGAACAACCCCTACGAGCAGTACTTC. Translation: CASTSQNNPYEQYF. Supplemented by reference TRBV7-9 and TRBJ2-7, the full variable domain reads DTGVSQNPRHKITKRGQNVTFRCDPISEHNRLYWYRQTLGQGPEFLTYFQNEAQLEKSRLLSDRFSAERPKGSFSTLEIQRTEQGDSAMYLCASTSQNNPYEQYFGPGTRLTVT.

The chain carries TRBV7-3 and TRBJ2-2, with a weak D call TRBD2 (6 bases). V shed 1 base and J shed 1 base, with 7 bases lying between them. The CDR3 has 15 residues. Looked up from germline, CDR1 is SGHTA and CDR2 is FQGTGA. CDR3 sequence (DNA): TGTGCCAGCAGCTTAAACGGGAGGAACACCGGGGAGCTGTTTTTT. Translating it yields CASSLNGRNTGELFF.

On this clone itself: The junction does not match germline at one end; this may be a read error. The CDR3 protein is CASSLWDSDNEQFF. The CDR3 DNA reads TGTGCCAGCAGCTTATGGGACTCCGACAATGAGCAGTTCTTC. The V and J genes are TRBV7-8 and TRBJ2-1, with D possibly matching TRBD2 (6 bases). Per germline, CDR1 SGHVS and CDR2 FQNEAQ. This CDR3 is 14 amino acids long.

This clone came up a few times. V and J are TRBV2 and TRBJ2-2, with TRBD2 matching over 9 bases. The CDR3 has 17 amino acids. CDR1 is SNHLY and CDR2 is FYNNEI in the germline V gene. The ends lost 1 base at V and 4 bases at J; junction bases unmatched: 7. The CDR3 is CASSEVRAGGPTGELFF. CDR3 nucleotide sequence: TGTGCCAGCAGTGAAGTAAGGGCGGGAGGGCCCACCGGGGAGCTGTTTTTT.

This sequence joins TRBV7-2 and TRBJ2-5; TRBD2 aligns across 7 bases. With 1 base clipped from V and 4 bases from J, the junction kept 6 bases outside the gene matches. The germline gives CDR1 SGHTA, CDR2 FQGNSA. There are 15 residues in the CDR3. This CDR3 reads CASSLVSGGGETQYF. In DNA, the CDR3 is TGTGCCAGCAGCTTAGTGTCGGGAGGTGGAGAGACCCAGTACTTC.